These 13 T cell receptor beta chains came from one sample sequenced in a study of T cell repertoires in cytomegalovirus infection. TCRdb called the reads again in MiXCR, with one record for every CDR3 protein. The data show about 530,000 distinct CDR3 sequences, with approximately 25% seen just once and about 13% held by the top ten. The sample taken for sequencing was PBMCs. The origin of the receptors is a human donor in good health (CMV status not recorded). Some clones in this sample may be carry-over from other donors' samples.

This clonotype occurred a few times. The rearrangement joins TRBV2 to TRBJ2-1; 12 nucleotides agree with TRBD2. V shed 3 bases and J 8 bases; nucleotides not matched to a gene: 11. The CDR3 is 17 residues long. Germline V CDR1 and CDR2: SNHLY, FYNNEI. This CDR3 reads CASSETSGSRWVYEQFF. DNA for the CDR3: TGTGCCAGCAGTGAGACTAGCGGGAGTCGTTGGGTTTATGAGCAGTTCTTC.

The chain has TRBV9 and TRBJ2-3; no reliable D call. V lost 4 bases and J lost 4, with 7 bases in between. Germline assignment: CDR1 SGDLS and CDR2 YYNGEE. The CDR3 runs to 12 residues. Written as DNA, the CDR3 is TGTGCCAGCAGCACCCAGTCAGATACGCAGTATTTT. Residues: CASSTQSDTQYF.

This clonotype was picked up a small number of times. The V call is TRBV4-3, the J call TRBJ2-7; 8 bases agree with TRBD2. After removal of 2 bases from V and 7 bases from J, the junction contained 25 bases not matched to a gene. Germline values: CDR1 LGHNA, CDR2 YSLEER. This CDR3 has 20 residues. The CDR3: CASSQCVPARGTRTAREQYV. The CDR3, as DNA: TGCGCCAGCAGCCAATGCGTCCCGGCCCGCGGGACTAGGACGGCGCGGGAGCAGTACGTC.

The chain recombines TRBV7-8 with TRBJ2-3, with a tentative D call TRBD2 (6 bases). Between the trimmed V and J ends, which lost 5 bases and 2 bases, there was a span of 14 bases. Germline CDR1 reads SGHVS; CDR2 reads FQNEAQ. The length of the CDR3 is 15 residues. The CDR3 DNA reads TGTGCCAGCAGCCCTATAGCGGAGATCACAGATACGCAGTATTTT. Its translation: CASSPIAEITDTQYF.

The rearrangement uses TRBV6-2 or TRBV6-3 and TRBJ2-5, with D possibly matching TRBD2 (5 bases). The germline V gene encodes CDR1 MNHEY and CDR2 SVGEGT. This CDR3 is built from 14 residues. V was trimmed by 6 bases and J by 5 bases, leaving 16 bases between them. The CDR3 bases are TGTGCCAGCAGAAAGGACGGAGGTCAGGAGACCCAGTACTTC. It encodes CASRKDGGQETQYF.

This sequence joins TRBV27 and TRBJ2-7; TRBD2 aligns across 11 bases. V lost 1 base, J lost 6 bases, and 8 bases stayed unmatched. Germline assignment: CDR1 MNHEY and CDR2 SMNVEV (reference sequence). The CDR3 totals 16 residues. This CDR3 reads CASSLFSGRALGEQYF. CDR3 DNA sequence: TGTGCCAGCAGTTTATTTAGCGGGAGGGCCCTTGGCGAGCAGTACTTC.

The chain links TRBV7-2 to TRBJ2-2, with a tentative D call TRBD1 (5 bases). The CDR3 has 17 amino acids. Per the germline V gene, CDR1 is SGHTA and CDR2 is FQGNSA. Trimming took off 5 bases at V and 2 bases at J, with 18 bases between the two ends. The DNA of the CDR3 is TGTGCCAGCAGCCCAGGGCGCGTGGTTTATAACACCGGGGAGCTGTTTTTT. Its protein product is CASSPGRVVYNTGELFF.

This clonotype appeared a few times. The chain recombines TRBV29-1 with TRBJ2-1, with 10 bases fitting TRBD2. CDR1 and CDR2 from the germline V gene are SQVTM and ANQGSEA. The CDR3 totals 17 residues. V shed 3 bases, J shed 0 bases, and the junction held 8 bases outside the gene matches. CDR3 protein: CSVDDPSGSFSYNEQFF. CDR3 sequence (DNA): TGCAGCGTTGACGACCCTAGCGGGAGCTTCTCCTACAATGAGCAGTTCTTC.

The CDR3 here is CASRPPGPQTQYF. DNA for the CDR3: TGTGCCAGCAGACCACCAGGACCCCAGACCCAGTACTTC. V is TRBV6-5 and J is TRBJ2-5; no reliable D call. Germline CDR1 MNHEY, CDR2 SVGAGI. The CDR3 is 13 residues long. Trimming took 6 bases from V and 6 from J, leaving 14 bases between them.

This clonotype was picked up many times. The V call is TRBV28, the J call TRBJ2-7; D not certain. With 5 bases removed from V and 2 bases from J, the gap between germline ends came to 4 bases. The V gene's germline CDR1 is MDHEN and CDR2 SYDVKM. CDR3 length equals 11 residues. Written as DNA, the CDR3 is TGTGCCAGCAGTGCACCCTACGAGCAGTACTTC. Translation gives CASSAPYEQYF. Filled out from reference TRBV28 and TRBJ2-7, the complete variable domain reads DVKVTQSSRYLVKRTGEKVFLECVQDMDHENMFWYRQDPGLGLRLIYFSYDVKMKEKGDIPEGYSVSREKKERFSLILESASTNQTSMYLCASSAPYEQYFGPGTRLTVT.

This clonotype has just a few counts. The gene calls are TRBV7-2 and TRBJ1-1, with a tentative D call TRBD1 (6 bases). The CDR3 consists of 14 residues. V lost 5 bases, J lost 8 bases, and 18 bases lay in between. The germline V gene encodes CDR1 SGHTA and CDR2 FQGNSA. In DNA form, the CDR3 reads TGTGCCAGCAGCCCAGGGGTATCAAGTGGGGAAGCTTTCTTT. Translation: CASSPGVSSGEAFF.

This clonotype was seen more than once but under ten times. The rearrangement links TRBV7-9 to TRBJ1-4; no definite D call. Trimming cost V 5 bases and J 4 bases, with 8 bases left between them. Germline assignment: CDR1 SEHNR and CDR2 FQNEAQ (reference sequence). This CDR3 spans 13 amino acids. The CDR3 protein is CASSLSFNEKLFF. CDR3 sequence (DNA): TGTGCCAGCAGCCTGTCCTTTAATGAAAAACTGTTTTTT.

This chain joins TRBV6-1 and TRBJ2-3; D possibly corresponds to TRBD1 (7 bases). V dropped 5 bases and J dropped 2 bases, with 17 bases sitting between them. The V gene's germline CDR1 is MNHNS and CDR2 SASEGT. There are 16 residues in the CDR3. The CDR3 nucleotides are TGTGCCAGCAGTCTTTTCGGAGGGGGCAACACAGATACGCAGTATTTT. It yields the protein CASSLFGGGNTDTQYF.